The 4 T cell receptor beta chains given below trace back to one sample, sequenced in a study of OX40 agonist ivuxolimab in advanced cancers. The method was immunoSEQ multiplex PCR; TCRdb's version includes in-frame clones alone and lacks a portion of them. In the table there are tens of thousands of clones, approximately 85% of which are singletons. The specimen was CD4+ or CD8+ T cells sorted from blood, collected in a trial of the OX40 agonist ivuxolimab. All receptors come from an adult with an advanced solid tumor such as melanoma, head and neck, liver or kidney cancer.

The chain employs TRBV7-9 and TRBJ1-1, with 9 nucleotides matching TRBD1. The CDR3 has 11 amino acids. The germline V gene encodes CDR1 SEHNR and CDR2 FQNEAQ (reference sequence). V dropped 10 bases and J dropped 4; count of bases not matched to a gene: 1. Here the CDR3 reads CANRGLTEAFF. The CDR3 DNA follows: TGTGCCAACAGGGGGCTCACTGAAGCTTTCTTT.

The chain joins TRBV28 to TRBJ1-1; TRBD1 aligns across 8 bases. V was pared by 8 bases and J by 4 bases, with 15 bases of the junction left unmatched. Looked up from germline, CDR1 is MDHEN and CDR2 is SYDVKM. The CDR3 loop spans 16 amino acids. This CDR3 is CASPPGGQGSSTEAFF. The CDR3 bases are TGTGCCAGCCCCCCTGGTGGACAGGGATCTTCCACTGAAGCTTTCTTT.

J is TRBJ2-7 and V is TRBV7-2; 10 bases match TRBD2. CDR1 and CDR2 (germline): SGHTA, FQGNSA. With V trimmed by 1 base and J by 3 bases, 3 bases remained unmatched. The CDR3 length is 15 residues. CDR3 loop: CASSLVAGGYYEQYF. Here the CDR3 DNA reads TGTGCCAGCAGCTTAGTAGCGGGGGGATACTACGAGCAGTACTTC.

This chain's CDR3 is CASSTLKHGGRQPQHF. In DNA form, the CDR3 reads TGTGCCAGTAGTACGTTAAAACACGGAGGGAGGCAGCCCCAGCATTTT. V usage is TRBV19 and J usage is TRBJ1-5, with D unresolved. Per germline, CDR1 LNHDA and CDR2 SQIVND (reference sequence). The CDR3 covers 16 residues. Trimming stripped 4 bases from V and 7 bases from J, with 20 bases between.